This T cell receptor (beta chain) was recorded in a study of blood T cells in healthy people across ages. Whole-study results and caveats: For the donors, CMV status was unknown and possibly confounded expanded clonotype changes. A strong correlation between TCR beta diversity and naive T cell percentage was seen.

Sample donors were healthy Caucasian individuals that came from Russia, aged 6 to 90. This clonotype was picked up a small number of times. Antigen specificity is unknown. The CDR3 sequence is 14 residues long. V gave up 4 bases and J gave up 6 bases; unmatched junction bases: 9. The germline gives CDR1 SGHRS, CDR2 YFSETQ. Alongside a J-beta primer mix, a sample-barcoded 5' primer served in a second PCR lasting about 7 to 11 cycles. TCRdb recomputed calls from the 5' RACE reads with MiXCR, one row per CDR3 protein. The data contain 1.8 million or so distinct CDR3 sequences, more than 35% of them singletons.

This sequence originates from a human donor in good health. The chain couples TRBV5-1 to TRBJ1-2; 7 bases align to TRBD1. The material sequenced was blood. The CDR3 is CASSIGQEIDGYTF. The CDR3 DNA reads TGCGCCAGCAGCATCGGACAGGAAATTGATGGCTACACCTTC.